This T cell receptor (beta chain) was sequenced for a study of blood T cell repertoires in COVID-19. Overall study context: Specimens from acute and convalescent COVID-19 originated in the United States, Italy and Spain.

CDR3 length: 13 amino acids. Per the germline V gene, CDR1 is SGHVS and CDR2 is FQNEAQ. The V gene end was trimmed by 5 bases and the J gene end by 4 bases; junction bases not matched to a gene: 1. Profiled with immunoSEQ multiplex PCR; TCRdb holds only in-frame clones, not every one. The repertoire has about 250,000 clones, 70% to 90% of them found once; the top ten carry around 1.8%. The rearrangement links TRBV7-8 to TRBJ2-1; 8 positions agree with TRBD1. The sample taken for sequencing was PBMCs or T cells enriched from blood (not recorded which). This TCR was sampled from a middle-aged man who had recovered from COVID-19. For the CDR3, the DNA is TGTGCCAGCAGCCGGGACAGGTACAATGAGCAGTTCTTC. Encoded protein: CASSRDRYNEQFF.